The 23 T cell receptor beta chains given below trace back to one sample, sequenced in a study of shared clonotypes between healthy human individuals (TCRdb year 2020). The protocol used for the library was the immunoSEQ multiplex PCR assay. In its TCRdb copy, this immuneACCESS table keeps in-frame sequences only and misses some clones. Where compared with another copy, unresolved V genes explain less than half of these, and the others have no known cause. The sample table holds some 1.1 million clones, of which about 80% were seen once. The ten largest account for 0.89% of the sample. The sample comprised memory CD4+ T cells from PBMCs. Explained via the paper, the cell subset or site label denotes: CD45RA-negative fraction. The receptors stem from a man aged 18 to 29 in good health. Some clones in this sample may be carry-over from other donors' samples.

This clone was seen once. J is TRBJ1-5 and V is TRBV5-8; D gene ambiguous. Per germline, CDR1 SGHTS and CDR2 YDEGEE. The CDR3 has 16 amino acids. Trimming cost V 0 bases and J 1 base, with 11 bases left between them. Here the CDR3 reads CASSLGAKLSNQPQHF. In nucleotides, the CDR3 is TGTGCCAGCAGCTTGGGCGCAAAGTTGAGCAATCAGCCCCAGCATTTT. The whole variable domain, filled in from reference TRBV5-8 and TRBJ1-5, reads EAGVTQSPTHLIKTRGQQATLRCSPISGHTSVYWYQQALGLGLQFLLWYDEGEERNRGNFPPRFSGRQFPNYSSELNVNALELEDSALYLCASSLGAKLSNQPQHFGDGTRLSIL.

The genes are TRBV4-2 and TRBJ1-1; tentatively, D is TRBD1 (5 bases). Germline lookup yields CDR1 LGHNA and CDR2 YNFKEQ. The CDR3 length is 13 residues. Trimming removed 2 bases from V and 8 bases from J, with 12 bases in between. The DNA for the CDR3 is TGTGCCAGCAGCCAAAGGGAGTGGGGGGAAGCTTTCTTT. Amino acids: CASSQREWGEAFF.

This clone showed up just a few times. The chain combines TRBV28 with TRBJ2-1; D call uncertain. This CDR3 contains 12 residues. The germline gives CDR1 MDHEN, CDR2 SYDVKM. Trimming removed 11 bases from V and 2 bases from J, with 10 bases in between. CDR3 sequence reads: CAYGGAYNEQFF. CDR3 nucleotides: TGTGCCTACGGTGGCGCCTACAATGAGCAGTTCTTC.

The chain uses TRBV5-1 and TRBJ1-2, with no clear D. CDR1 is SGHRS, CDR2 YFSETQ, per germline. The CDR3 is 13 residues long. Between the trimmed V and J ends, which lost 4 bases and 7 bases, there was a span of 14 bases. CDR3 DNA sequence: TGCGCCAGCAGCGCCGAACGAGTAGTTGGCTACACCTTC. It yields the protein CASSAERVVGYTF. The complete variable domain, with remaining parts taken from reference TRBV5-1 and TRBJ1-2, reads KAGVTQTPRYLIKTRGQQVTLSCSPISGHRSVSWYQQTPGQGLQFLFEYFSETQRNKGNFPGRFSGRQFSNSRSEMNVSTLELGDSALYLCASSAERVVGYTFGSGTRLTVV.

The V call is TRBV28, the J call TRBJ1-2; possibly TRBD1 for D (6 bases). The CDR3 runs 11 residues. V lost 4 bases and J lost 10, with 10 bases in between. The germline V gene encodes CDR1 MDHEN and CDR2 SYDVKM. The CDR3 sequence is CASSYAGAYTF. The CDR3 DNA reads as TGTGCCAGCAGTTATGCAGGGGCCTACACCTTC.

This chain uses TRBV7-8 with TRBJ2-2; no firm D call. The germline V gene has CDR1 SGHVS and CDR2 FQNEAQ. V dropped 3 bases and J dropped 0 bases, with 11 bases sitting between them. The CDR3 extends over 16 amino acids. CDR3 bases: TGTGCCAGCAGCTTCCGGCTGTCGGCGAACACCGGGGAGCTGTTTTTT. Its protein is CASSFRLSANTGELFF.

The chain is built from TRBV28 and TRBJ2-7; 8 bases map to TRBD1. Germline CDR1 is MDHEN and CDR2 is SYDVKM. The CDR3 is 16 amino acids. Trimming at V came to 6 bases and at J to 4 bases, leaving 14 bases not matched to a gene. CDR3: CASSPPGGTGRYEQYF. The DNA of the CDR3 is TGTGCCAGCAGCCCACCCGGAGGGACAGGTAGATACGAGCAGTACTTC.

The chain employs TRBV7-3 and TRBJ1-1; a weak D match, TRBD1 (5 bases). Germline V gene sequence: CDR1 SGHTA, CDR2 FQGTGA. The CDR3 covers 15 residues. The V end was cut by 2 bases, the J end by 1 base, with 11 bases between. The CDR3 loop is CASSLAGGSNTEAFF. The CDR3 bases are TGTGCCAGCAGCTTAGCCGGGGGGTCGAACACTGAAGCTTTCTTT. The full variable domain, completed using reference TRBV7-3 and TRBJ1-1, is GAGVSQTPSNKVTEKGKYVELRCDPISGHTALYWYRQSLGQGPEFLIYFQGTGAADDSGLPNDRFFAVRPEGSVSTLKIQRTERGDSAVYLCASSLAGGSNTEAFFGQGTRLTVV.

This chain joins TRBV2 and TRBJ2-6; D assignment may be TRBD1 or TRBD2 (6 bases each). The germline V gene encodes CDR1 SNHLY and CDR2 FYNNEI. The V end lost 6 bases, the J end lost 2 bases, and 17 bases lay between the germline ends. This CDR3 is built from 17 residues. The CDR3 sequence is CASSDIMRGAGANVLTF. The CDR3 DNA reads as TGTGCCAGCAGCGATATTATGAGGGGGGCTGGGGCCAACGTCCTGACTTTC.

This chain connects TRBV6-1 to TRBJ1-2, with D possibly TRBD1 on 5 matching bases. The CDR3 extends over 15 amino acids. Trimming pared 7 bases from V and 2 bases from J, leaving 17 bases between. Germline loops: CDR1 MNHNS, CDR2 SASEGT. The CDR3 region is CASTSDGTDNYGYTF. The CDR3 DNA sequence: TGTGCCAGCACCTCAGACGGGACCGACAACTATGGCTACACCTTC.

The chain couples TRBV7-9 to TRBJ1-5, with a possible D match to TRBD1 (5 bases). This CDR3 spans 16 amino acids. Germline V gene lookup returns CDR1 SEHNR and CDR2 FQNEAQ (reference sequence). Trimming took 5 bases from V and 2 from J, leaving 16 bases between them. In nucleotides, the CDR3 is TGTGCCAGCAGCCGGGGGGGTGAGGCCCGCAATCAGCCCCAGCATTTT. Encoded protein: CASSRGGEARNQPQHF.

The V and J genes are TRBV5-1 and TRBJ2-2; maybe TRBD1 (5 bases). The CDR3 covers 16 residues. Germline assignment: CDR1 SGHRS and CDR2 YFSETQ. V lost 4 bases to trimming and J lost 1 base, with 14 bases between them. CDR3 sequence: CASSLQGSLNTGELFF. DNA of the CDR3: TGCGCCAGCAGCCTGCAGGGAAGTTTGAACACCGGGGAGCTGTTTTTT.

This clone was counted between two and nine times. The chain has TRBV28 and TRBJ2-3; no definite D call. Per the germline V gene, CDR1 is MDHEN and CDR2 is SYDVKM. Between the trimmed V and J ends, which lost 4 bases and 4 bases, there was a span of 6 bases. CDR3 length: 12 amino acids. The CDR3 reads CASSYRPDTQYF. CDR3 in DNA: TGTGCCAGCAGTTACCGTCCAGATACGCAGTATTTT.

In this sample, this clone turned up once. The chain employs TRBV2 and TRBJ2-3, with D possibly matching TRBD1 (5 bases). CDR1 is SNHLY and CDR2 is FYNNEI in the germline V gene. V shed 2 bases and J shed 3 bases, with 9 bases lying between them. The CDR3 loop spans 14 amino acids. In DNA, the CDR3 is TGTGCCAGCAGTGAACAGGGCGCTACAGATACGCAGTATTTT. Its protein product is CASSEQGATDTQYF.

The genes are TRBV27 and TRBJ1-5; D uncertain. Trimming removed 8 bases from V and 4 bases from J, with 9 bases in between. Per the germline V gene, CDR1 is MNHEY and CDR2 is SMNVEV (reference sequence). The CDR3 length is 12 residues. The CDR3 spells CASPGGNQPQHF. In DNA, the CDR3 is TGTGCCAGCCCTGGAGGGAATCAGCCCCAGCATTTT.

In its sample, this clone was seen a few times. The chain uses TRBV4-1 and TRBJ1-4, with a tentative D call TRBD1 (5 bases). This CDR3 spans 16 amino acids. The germline V gene encodes CDR1 MGHRA and CDR2 YSYEKL. Trimming pared 0 bases from V and 8 bases from J, leaving 16 bases between. This chain's CDR3 is CASSQDVGGAGEKLFF. The DNA for the CDR3 is TGCGCCAGCAGCCAAGACGTGGGAGGGGCCGGGGAAAAACTGTTTTTT.

This chain connects TRBV29-1 to TRBJ1-1; unclear D gene. The CDR3 consists of 13 residues. V was cut by 2 bases and J by 3 bases, with 10 bases left in between. Per germline, CDR1 SQVTM and CDR2 ANQGSEA. Here the CDR3 DNA reads TGCAGCGTTGAAAATCGAAGGCACACTGAAGCTTTCTTT. Translation gives CSVENRRHTEAFF.

The chain joins TRBV5-1 to TRBJ2-6; the match to TRBD2 covers 7 bases. With 1 base clipped from V and 1 base from J, the junction kept 5 bases outside the gene matches. Germline V gives CDR1 SGHRS, CDR2 YFSETQ. The CDR3 runs to 17 residues. CDR3 sequence (DNA): TGCGCCAGCAGCTTGTTTGTGCGGGAGTCTGGGGCCAACGTCCTGACTTTC. Translation gives CASSLFVRESGANVLTF.

As for this clone: One end of the junction is discordant with germline, which a read error may explain. At the DNA level, this CDR3 is encoded by other sequences in the same sample as well. The chain recombines TRBV5-1 with TRBJ2-2; D perhaps matches TRBD1 (5 bases). This CDR3 spans 13 amino acids. Germline V gene lookup returns CDR1 SGHRS and CDR2 YFSETQ. The CDR3: CASKPDNTGELFF. In nucleotides, the CDR3 is TGCGCCAGCAAGCCGGACAACACCGGAGAGCTGTTTTTT. The variable domain in full, completed from reference TRBV5-1 and TRBJ2-2, reads KAGVTQTPRYLIKTRGQQVTLSCSPISGHRSVSWYQQTPGQGLQFLFEYFSETQRNKGNFPGRFSGRQFSNSRSEMNVSTLELGDSALYLCASKPDNTGELFFGEGSRLTVL.

There are many counts of this clone. The J gene is TRBJ1-4, the V gene TRBV2; D is possibly TRBD1 (5 bases). CDR1 and CDR2 from the germline V gene are SNHLY and FYNNEI. Trimming took off 6 bases at V and 3 bases at J, with 11 bases between the two ends. The CDR3 is 14 residues long. This chain's CDR3 is CASSADMANEKLFF. In nucleotides, the CDR3 is TGTGCCAGCAGCGCGGACATGGCTAATGAAAAACTGTTTTTT.

This clone was picked up a small number of times. V gene TRBV11-1 combines with J gene TRBJ2-7; D ambiguous. CDR1 SGHAT and CDR2 FQDESV come from the germline V gene (reference sequence). V was shortened by 2 bases and J by 2 bases, with 10 bases between the two germline ends. The CDR3 contains 14 residues. CDR3 residues: CASSLSVATYEQYF. CDR3 nucleotides: TGTGCCAGCAGCTTATCCGTAGCTACCTACGAGCAGTACTTC.

The V call is TRBV28, the J call TRBJ2-3; 7 nucleotides align to TRBD1. Per germline, CDR1 MDHEN and CDR2 SYDVKM. Trimming removed 5 bases from V and 4 bases from J; junction bases left unmatched: 9. The length of the CDR3 is 15 residues. CDR3 nucleotide sequence: TGTGCCAGCAGTCCGATAGGGCAGGGGGCAGATACGCAGTATTTT. Translating gives CASSPIGQGADTQYF. Variable domain in full (rest from reference TRBV28 and TRBJ2-3): DVKVTQSSRYLVKRTGEKVFLECVQDMDHENMFWYRQDPGLGLRLIYFSYDVKMKEKGDIPEGYSVSREKKERFSLILESASTNQTSMYLCASSPIGQGADTQYFGPGTRLTVL.

The genes are TRBV6-5 and TRBJ2-1, with 9 bases aligning to TRBD1. V was clipped by 4 bases and J by 10 bases; unmatched bases: 11. CDR3 length: 15 residues. The germline V gene has CDR1 MNHEY and CDR2 SVGAGI. Here the CDR3 reads CASSFTGTGIGEQFF. The DNA of the CDR3 is TGTGCCAGCAGTTTCACCGGGACAGGGATAGGGGAGCAGTTCTTC.